This TCR beta chain derives from a study of blood T cell repertoires in COVID-19. Trimming removed 6 bases from V and 1 base from J, with 9 bases in between. CDR3 length equals 13 residues. Authors' processing steps: Researchers report that nucleated cell counts were estimated from reference gene primer amplification. Sequencing was performed with immunoSEQ multiplex PCR; in TCRdb, only in-frame clones are kept and a portion is missing. Clonal size and the V and J genes are those of that table, whereas D and trimming came from the DNA. The table includes about 220,000 clones, 85% detected once. The table lists this clone with a few counts.

Material: peripheral blood. The chain is built from TRBV12-3 or TRBV12-4 and TRBJ1-1, with D perhaps matching TRBD1 (6 bases). This TCR was recovered from a man aged 45-65 years who had recovered from COVID-19. CDR3 bases: TGTGCCAGCAGCCGACAGGAGAACACTGAAGCTTTCTTT. Translating it yields CASSRQENTEAFF.